These 32 T cell receptor beta chains share one sample of origin, sequenced in a study of CD8 T cells in Susac syndrome. When the RNA was reverse transcribed, random hexamers were used with an input of about 0.5 to 1 ug. MiXCR, run by TCRdb on the immunoSEQ multiplex PCR reads, gives a single entry per CDR3 protein. The sample has approximately 200,000 distinct CDR3 sequences; approximately 96% are singletons. What was sequenced was CD4+ T cells from PBMCs. The receptor set was obtained from a human donor with multiple sclerosis.

J is TRBJ2-7 and V is TRBV27; perhaps TRBD2 as D (6 bases). This CDR3 has 15 amino acids. V was trimmed by 6 bases and J by 9 bases, leaving 24 bases between them. The germline gives CDR1 MNHEY, CDR2 SMNVEV (reference sequence). The CDR3 region is CASSPLGRSPTGQYF. The DNA for the CDR3 is TGTGCCAGCAGCCCCCTTGGGAGGTCGCCTACCGGGCAGTACTTC.

The chain has TRBV3-1 and TRBJ2-7; D gene unclear. The CDR3 is made up of 14 amino acids. The V end was cut by 6 bases, the J end by 4 bases, with 16 bases between. Germline lookup yields CDR1 LGHDT and CDR2 YNNKEL (reference sequence). The CDR3 protein is CASSDTPGRYEQYF. The CDR3 DNA reads TGTGCCAGCAGTGATACACCGGGCAGGTACGAGCAGTACTTC.

The chain recombines TRBV20-1 with TRBJ2-3; 10 bases fit TRBD2. Germline values: CDR1 DFQATT, CDR2 SNEGSKA (reference sequence). V trimming: 6 bases; J trimming: 1 base; junction bases outside the gene matches: 4. The CDR3 is 14 residues long. DNA for the CDR3: TGCAGTGCCTCTAGCGGGGGAGGCACAGATACGCAGTATTTT. Amino acids: CSASSGGGTDTQYF.

The chain carries TRBV14 and TRBJ2-1; no reliable D call. Germline V CDR1 and CDR2: SGHDN, FVKESK. V was trimmed by 1 base and J by 4 bases, leaving 11 bases between them. There are 15 residues in the CDR3. DNA of the CDR3: TGTGCCAGCAGCCAAGGGCGAAGGGATTACAATGAGCAGTTCTTC. Translation gives CASSQGRRDYNEQFF.

V usage is TRBV12-3 or TRBV12-4 and J usage is TRBJ1-6, with unresolved D. The CDR3 sequence is 12 residues long. Trimming pared 3 bases from V and 8 bases from J, leaving 5 bases between. CDR3 amino acids: CASSLLYSPLHF. The CDR3 nucleotides read TGTGCCAGCAGTTTGCTCTATTCACCCCTCCACTTT.

CDR3 sequence reads: CASSTFGGAVTYSNQPQHF. The CDR3 DNA reads as TGTGCCAGTAGTACCTTCGGGGGCGCCGTAACGTATAGCAATCAGCCCCAGCATTTT. The rearrangement uses TRBV19 and TRBJ1-5; TRBD1 is a possible D gene (6 bases). Germline V CDR1 and CDR2: LNHDA, SQIVND (reference sequence). The CDR3 is 19 residues long. Trimming took 4 bases from V and 0 from J, leaving 22 bases between them.

The rearrangement joins TRBV15 to TRBJ2-3; D is undetermined. Trimming removed 0 bases at V and 5 bases at J, with 9 bases between. CDR1 LNHNV and CDR2 YYDKDF come from the germline V gene (reference sequence). CDR3 length: 14 amino acids. The CDR3 nucleotides read TGTGCCACCAGCAGAGATCCAAGTCAAGATACGCAGTATTTT. Its protein product is CATSRDPSQDTQYF.

This clonotype was counted once. CDR3 amino acids: CSVGPSRYEQYF. CDR3 bases: TGCAGCGTTGGCCCTTCCCGCTACGAGCAGTACTTC. The chain carries TRBV29-1 and TRBJ2-7; D is unclear. V dropped 4 bases and J dropped 3 bases, with 10 bases sitting between them. This CDR3 region has 12 residues. Germline-derived CDR1 and CDR2 are SQVTM and ANQGSEA.

This chain joins TRBV29-1 and TRBJ1-6; 8 bases align to TRBD1. In germline, CDR1 is SQVTM, CDR2 ANQGSEA. Trimming cost V 5 bases and J 9 bases; bases outside gene matches: 9. The CDR3 runs 14 residues. The CDR3 is CSVRMSGGSSPLHF. CDR3 coding DNA: TGCAGCGTTCGTATGTCAGGGGGCAGTTCACCCCTCCACTTT.

Worth noting for this clonotype: The CDR3 end shows no conserved phenylalanine or tryptophan, and so a read error is likely. The V gene is TRBV20-1, the J gene TRBJ2-7; D is unclear. Germline assignment: CDR1 DFQATT and CDR2 SNEGSKA (reference sequence). The ends were cut back, 6 bases at V and 6 bases at J, with 12 bases in the middle. This CDR3 contains 11 residues. The CDR3 protein is CSAMRWGEQYL. The CDR3 nucleotides read TGCAGTGCCATGCGGTGGGGCGAGCAGTACTTG.

The chain links TRBV20-1 to TRBJ1-2; 7 bases align to TRBD1. Germline-derived CDR1 and CDR2 are DFQATT and SNEGSKA (reference sequence). There are 14 residues in the CDR3. Trimming cost V 3 bases and J 5 bases; bases outside gene matches: 9. The CDR3 DNA reads TGCAGTGCTAGTGGAGGGGGCGCCGGGTATGGCTACACCTTC. It encodes CSASGGGAGYGYTF.

This chain links TRBV9 with TRBJ1-5; tentative D call: TRBD1 (6 bases). The CDR3 length is 15 residues. The germline V and J ends were trimmed by 6 bases and 2 bases, with 15 bases remaining between them. Germline values: CDR1 SGDLS, CDR2 YYNGEE. CDR3 loop: CASNPQGRGNQPQHF. The CDR3, as DNA: TGTGCCAGCAACCCCCAGGGGCGAGGCAATCAGCCCCAGCATTTT.

The gene calls are TRBV7-9 and TRBJ1-5; no clear D. Trimming took 5 bases from V and 7 from J, leaving 15 bases between them. This CDR3 spans 14 amino acids. The germline gives CDR1 SEHNR, CDR2 FQNEAQ (reference sequence). The CDR3 region has the DNA TGTGCCAGCAGCCAAGGTAGTATGAGGCAGCCCCAGCATTTT. The encoded protein is CASSQGSMRQPQHF.

V gene TRBV29-1 combines with J gene TRBJ1-2; tentatively, D is TRBD1 (6 bases). The length of the CDR3 is 13 residues. Trimming pared 7 bases from V and 0 bases from J, leaving 12 bases between. The germline V gene has CDR1 SQVTM and CDR2 ANQGSEA. CDR3 amino acids: CSATGTSNYGYTF. CDR3 coding DNA: TGCAGCGCCACTGGGACATCTAACTATGGCTACACCTTC.

The V gene is TRBV29-1, the J gene TRBJ2-2; D uncertain. In germline, CDR1 is SQVTM, CDR2 ANQGSEA. The germline V and J ends were trimmed by 8 bases and 4 bases, with 8 bases remaining between them. The CDR3 consists of 11 residues. The CDR3: CSTQGTGELFF. The CDR3 nucleotides read TGCAGCACCCAAGGCACCGGGGAGCTGTTTTTT.

The chain combines TRBV30 with TRBJ1-2; tentatively, D is TRBD1 (6 bases). The V gene lost 3 bases and the J gene lost 2 bases, with 10 bases spanning the gap. Per germline, CDR1 GTSNPN and CDR2 SVGIG (reference sequence). The CDR3 length is 13 residues. The CDR3 DNA sequence: TGTGCCTGGAGGGATACAGGGAACTATGGCTACACCTTC. This translates into CAWRDTGNYGYTF.

The gene calls are TRBV12-3 or TRBV12-4 and TRBJ2-1; D unclear. V was clipped by 5 bases and J by 10 bases, with 15 bases between them. CDR3 length equals 13 residues. Here the CDR3 reads CASSPKGPQEQFF. The CDR3 DNA reads as TGTGCCAGCAGTCCCAAGGGCCCGCAGGAGCAGTTCTTC.

The chain combines TRBV3-1 with TRBJ1-1, with D possibly TRBD1 on 6 matching bases. Germline V gene sequence: CDR1 LGHDT, CDR2 YNNKEL (reference sequence). The V end lost 8 bases, the J end lost 3 bases, and 10 bases lay between the germline ends. The CDR3 sequence is 12 residues long. Here the CDR3 DNA reads TGTGCCAGCGGACAGCCCTACACTGAAGCTTTCTTT. Translating gives CASGQPYTEAFF.

The genes are TRBV3-1 and TRBJ1-2, with 8 bases identical to TRBD1. The ends lost 0 bases at V and 7 bases at J; junction bases unmatched: 7. This CDR3 spans 15 amino acids. Per germline, CDR1 LGHDT and CDR2 YNNKEL (reference sequence). The CDR3: CASSQEGRGLGGYTF. CDR3 sequence (DNA): TGTGCCAGCAGCCAAGAGGGCAGGGGGCTAGGTGGCTACACCTTC.

The chain has TRBV6-2 or TRBV6-3 and TRBJ1-5; no clear D. Per the germline V gene, CDR1 is MNHEY and CDR2 is SVGEGT. The V gene lost 4 bases and the J gene lost 0 bases, with 25 bases spanning the gap. This CDR3 is 20 amino acids long. The chain's CDR3 is CASSSRFLSGSTHSNQPQHF. The DNA for the CDR3 is TGTGCCAGCAGTTCGAGATTCTTATCGGGCTCGACGCATAGCAATCAGCCCCAGCATTTT.

The J gene is TRBJ2-5, the V gene TRBV20-1; maybe TRBD2 (5 bases). The V gene lost 6 bases and the J gene lost 2 bases, with 13 bases spanning the gap. The germline V gene encodes CDR1 DFQATT and CDR2 SNEGSKA (reference sequence). CDR3 length: 13 residues. CDR3 nucleotides: TGCAGTGCCCACAAGGGCGGGCAAGAGACCCAGTACTTC. This gives the protein CSAHKGGQETQYF.

The chain carries TRBV12-3 or TRBV12-4 and TRBJ1-2; TRBD1 might be the D (6 bases). Between the trimmed V and J ends, which lost 3 bases and 8 bases, there was a span of 13 bases. The CDR3 contains 13 residues. The CDR3: CASSLRGARGYTF. The CDR3 DNA is TGTGCCAGCAGTTTGCGGGGGGCGAGGGGCTACACCTTC.

CDR3 residues: CASSPLARQSQETQYF. DNA of the CDR3: TGTGCCAGCTCACCTCTGGCCCGACAGAGTCAAGAGACCCAGTACTTC. The genes are TRBV18 and TRBJ2-5; tentatively, D is TRBD1 (5 bases). The V end was cut by 3 bases, the J end by 2 bases, with 16 bases between. From germline, CDR1 is KGHSH and CDR2 LQKENI. CDR3 length equals 16 residues.

Only a few counts were recorded for this clonotype. The V call is TRBV5-4, the J call TRBJ2-5; D is unclear. V was shortened by 0 bases and J by 5 bases, with 8 bases between the two germline ends. This CDR3 region has 13 residues. The germline CDR1 and CDR2 sequences are SGHNT and YYREEE (reference sequence). In DNA, the CDR3 is TGTGCCAGCAGCTTGGGACTCCGGGAGACCCAGTACTTC. Residues: CASSLGLRETQYF.

A single count supports this clonotype. The chain joins TRBV20-1 to TRBJ1-2, with a possible D match to TRBD1 (5 bases). V gave up 0 bases and J gave up 8 bases, with 13 bases separating them. This CDR3 has 13 amino acids. The germline CDR1 and CDR2 sequences are DFQATT and SNEGSKA (reference sequence). In DNA form, the CDR3 reads TGCAGTGCTAGAGATCTGGGACTGCAGGGCTACACCTTC. Translated, it gives CSARDLGLQGYTF.

V gene TRBV25-1 combines with J gene TRBJ1-2, with 7 nucleotides matching TRBD1. The J segment lost 2 bases and the V segment lost 4 bases, leaving 7 bases of the junction unmatched. This CDR3 has 15 residues. The germline gives CDR1 MGHDK, CDR2 SYGVNS. The DNA of the CDR3 is TGTGCCAGCAGTGTCCGACAGGGAAGAAACTATGGCTACACCTTC. It specifies CASSVRQGRNYGYTF.

The rearrangement uses TRBV30 and TRBJ1-1; D remains unclear. The V end lost 2 bases, the J end lost 1 base, and 8 bases lay between the germline ends. CDR3 size: 13 residues. CDR1 is GTSNPN and CDR2 is SVGIG in the germline V gene (reference sequence). This chain's CDR3 is CAWSPSGNTEAFF. The CDR3 region has the DNA TGTGCCTGGAGTCCGAGCGGGAACACTGAAGCTTTCTTT.

This clonotype was seen only once. CDR3 coding DNA: TGTGCCAGCAGCGCCCAATTGGGTGGCCGGGATGAGCAGTTCTTC. Translation gives CASSAQLGGRDEQFF. The chain links TRBV9 to TRBJ2-1; no clear D. The CDR3 is 15 residues long. V was cut by 3 bases and J by 8 bases, with 18 bases left in between. From germline, CDR1 is SGDLS and CDR2 YYNGEE.

The rearrangement uses TRBV29-1 and TRBJ2-1; 8 bases are a match to TRBD2. Trimming cost V 1 base and J 10 bases; bases outside gene matches: 12. The germline gives CDR1 SQVTM, CDR2 ANQGSEA. The CDR3 consists of 15 residues. CDR3 sequence: CSVEGDPGPGGEQFF. The CDR3 nucleotides are TGCAGCGTTGAAGGAGACCCCGGCCCGGGGGGGGAGCAGTTCTTC.

The chain combines TRBV18 with TRBJ1-2, with D hard to call. V shed 6 bases and J shed 10 bases, with 24 bases lying between them. The CDR3 has 15 residues. Germline CDR1 and CDR2: KGHSH and LQKENI. CDR3 DNA: TGTGCCAGCTCCCCAGCCTCCGACAATGTTTGGACCTACACCTTC. The encoded protein is CASSPASDNVWTYTF.

In this sample, this clonotype turned up once. CDR3 coding DNA: TGTGCCAGCAGCTTAGTGGGGGCAACAGATACGCAGTATTTT. This sequence encodes CASSLVGATDTQYF. The chain uses TRBV7-9 and TRBJ2-3; D might be TRBD1 (6 bases). The CDR3 sequence is 14 residues long. V was clipped by 1 base and J by 3 bases, with 8 bases between them. Germline CDR1 SEHNR, CDR2 FQNEAQ (reference sequence).

The V call is TRBV6-5, the J call TRBJ2-3; maybe TRBD2 (6 bases). The CDR3 spans 16 residues. With 1 base removed from V and 2 bases from J, the gap between germline ends came to 13 bases. Germline loops: CDR1 MNHEY, CDR2 SVGAGI. The DNA for the CDR3 is TGTGCCAGCAGTTACTTCAGGAGGGGAGTCACAGATACGCAGTATTTT. It yields the protein CASSYFRRGVTDTQYF.